Listed below are T cell receptor beta chains from one sample, sequenced in a study of CD8+ T cells in alopecia areata. Assay: immunoSEQ multiplex PCR; the TCRdb copy retains only in-frame clones and omits some. The sample has fewer than 110,000 clones; almost 60% are singletons. Sequencing was performed on CD8+ T cells sorted from blood, taken at approximately week 55, from a patient treated with tofacitinib. These receptors originate from a human donor with alopecia areata. Both conserved end residues are part of each CDR3. Each record gives: CDR3 DNA, CDR3 protein, CDR3 length, clone size, V gene, D gene, J gene. The D gene is left open where the match is weak. Rows may omit the clone size; those that give it use once, few, many or a size class.

CDR3nt: TGTGCCAGCAAAACCGGGACACTGAATGAAAAACTGTTTTTT
CDR3aa: CASKTGTLNEKLFF
len: 14
abundance: .
v_gene: TRBV6-5
d_gene: .
j_gene: TRBJ1-4

CDR3nt: TGTGCCAGCAGTGCCCAGGGGGCAACTAATGAAAAACTGTTTTTT
CDR3aa: CASSAQGATNEKLFF
len: 15
abundance: few
v_gene: TRBV25-1
d_gene: TRBD1
j_gene: TRBJ1-4

CDR3nt: TGTGCCAGCAGCCAAGACAGGAAAACCACAGATACGCAGTATTTT
CDR3aa: CASSQDRKTTDTQYF
len: 15
abundance: few
v_gene: TRBV14
d_gene: .
j_gene: TRBJ2-3

CDR3nt: TGTGCCAGCAGCCAGGGGGTGTACCAGCCCCAGCATTTT
CDR3aa: CASSQGVYQPQHF
len: 13
abundance: .
v_gene: TRBV13
d_gene: TRBD1
j_gene: TRBJ1-5

CDR3nt: TGTGCCAGCAGTTTCAATAGCGGGTACTCCTACGAGCAGTACTTC
CDR3aa: CASSFNSGYSYEQYF
len: 15
abundance: .
v_gene: TRBV27
d_gene: TRBD2
j_gene: TRBJ2-7

CDR3nt: TGTGCCAGCAGCGTACCATCCGGGGAGCTGTTTTTT
CDR3aa: CASSVPSGELFF
len: 12
abundance: .
v_gene: TRBV9
d_gene: .
j_gene: TRBJ2-2

CDR3nt: TGTGCCAGCCCCAGATCAGTCACAGATACGCAGTATTTT
CDR3aa: CASPRSVTDTQYF
len: 13
abundance: .
v_gene: TRBV2
d_gene: .
j_gene: TRBJ2-3

CDR3nt: TGTGCCAGCAGCGGTAGCGGGACTGCGACAGATACGCAGTATTTT
CDR3aa: CASSGSGTATDTQYF
len: 15
abundance: .
v_gene: TRBV9
d_gene: TRBD2
j_gene: TRBJ2-3

CDR3nt: TGTGCCAGCAGTTTAGGGGTCCGCGAGCAGTACTTC
CDR3aa: CASSLGVREQYF
len: 12
abundance: .
v_gene: TRBV27
d_gene: .
j_gene: TRBJ2-7

CDR3nt: TGTGCCAGTAGAGGAAGAGCGGGGGGGGCAGATACGCAGTATTTT
CDR3aa: CASRGRAGGADTQYF
len: 15
abundance: once
v_gene: TRBV19
d_gene: TRBD2
j_gene: TRBJ2-3

CDR3nt: TGTGCCAGCAGGATGGGGGCACAAGAGACCCAGTACTTC
CDR3aa: CASRMGAQETQYF
len: 13
abundance: .
v_gene: TRBV6-5
d_gene: .
j_gene: TRBJ2-5

CDR3nt: TGTGCCAGCACCGACGGTGCAGGGATTTTCGAGCAGTACTTC
CDR3aa: CASTDGAGIFEQYF
len: 14
abundance: few
v_gene: TRBV2
d_gene: .
j_gene: TRBJ2-7

CDR3nt: TGTGCCTGGAGTGCAGAGGCAGGCAATCAGCCCCAGCATTTT
CDR3aa: CAWSAEAGNQPQHF
len: 14
abundance: .
v_gene: TRBV30
d_gene: .
j_gene: TRBJ1-5

CDR3nt: TGTGCCAGCAGCTTATCAGGATACCGGACAGGGGTTCTCTATGGCTACACCTTC
CDR3aa: CASSLSGYRTGVLYGYTF
len: 18
abundance: .
v_gene: TRBV7-9
d_gene: TRBD1
j_gene: TRBJ1-2

CDR3nt: TGTGCCAGCAGTGATCTGTCAGGAAATAACACTGAAGCTTTCTTT
CDR3aa: CASSDLSGNNTEAFF
len: 15
abundance: .
v_gene: TRBV25-1
d_gene: .
j_gene: TRBJ1-1

CDR3nt: TGTGCCAGCTCATCCCTTGCGGGAGGATACGAGCAGTACTTC
CDR3aa: CASSSLAGGYEQYF
len: 14
abundance: .
v_gene: TRBV18
d_gene: TRBD2
j_gene: TRBJ2-7

CDR3nt: TGTGCCAGCAGCAACGGGACAGATCCTCGGGGCTACACCTTC
CDR3aa: CASSNGTDPRGYTF
len: 14
abundance: .
v_gene: TRBV7-6
d_gene: TRBD1
j_gene: TRBJ1-2

CDR3nt: TGTGCCACCAGCAGACCGGGACAGAACACTGAAGCTTTCTTT
CDR3aa: CATSRPGQNTEAFF
len: 14
abundance: .
v_gene: TRBV15
d_gene: .
j_gene: TRBJ1-1

CDR3nt: TGTGCCAGCAGCCCCGGGACAGCAAATAATTCACCCCTCCACTTT
CDR3aa: CASSPGTANNSPLHF
len: 15
abundance: .
v_gene: TRBV7-3
d_gene: TRBD1
j_gene: TRBJ1-6

CDR3nt: TGTGCCAGCAGCACCTTTAGTGGCACAGATACGCAGTATTTT
CDR3aa: CASSTFSGTDTQYF
len: 14
abundance: few
v_gene: TRBV13
d_gene: .
j_gene: TRBJ2-3

CDR3nt: TGTGCCAGCAGCCAAGAGAATGTACAAAATCAGCCCCAGCATTTT
CDR3aa: CASSQENVQNQPQHF
len: 15
abundance: .
v_gene: TRBV4-2
d_gene: .
j_gene: TRBJ1-5

CDR3nt: TGTGCCAGCATCGGGACGGGGGTCCCGAACACCGGGGAGCTGTTTTTT
CDR3aa: CASIGTGVPNTGELFF
len: 16
abundance: .
v_gene: TRBV2
d_gene: .
j_gene: TRBJ2-2

CDR3nt: TGTGCTAGCAGCTTATGGTCTGGCTACGAGCAGTACTTC
CDR3aa: CASSLWSGYEQYF
len: 13
abundance: .
v_gene: TRBV7-7
d_gene: .
j_gene: TRBJ2-7

CDR3nt: TGTGCCAGCAGCTTACTGGGAGACAATGAGCAGTTCTTC
CDR3aa: CASSLLGDNEQFF
len: 13
abundance: few
v_gene: TRBV11-1
d_gene: .
j_gene: TRBJ2-1

CDR3nt: TGTGCCAGCAGCTCGGCAGGAGGTCCCAGCCTCTATGGCTACACCTTC
CDR3aa: CASSSAGGPSLYGYTF
len: 16
abundance: few
v_gene: TRBV7-9
d_gene: .
j_gene: TRBJ1-2

CDR3nt: TGTGCTAGTGGTTCGACCCACGAGTGGGCAGAGACCCAGTACTTC
CDR3aa: CASGSTHEWAETQYF
len: 15
abundance: once
v_gene: TRBV12-5
d_gene: .
j_gene: TRBJ2-5

CDR3nt: TGTGCCAGCAGCTCCGACAGGGACCAAGAGACCCAGTACTTC
CDR3aa: CASSSDRDQETQYF
len: 14
abundance: .
v_gene: TRBV7-9
d_gene: TRBD1
j_gene: TRBJ2-5

CDR3nt: TGTGCCAGCAGCACCTGGGAGGCAGGCACCGGGGAGCTGTTTTTT
CDR3aa: CASSTWEAGTGELFF
len: 15
abundance: few
v_gene: TRBV7-8
d_gene: .
j_gene: TRBJ2-2